Listed below are T cell receptor beta chains from one sample, sequenced in a study of blood T cell repertoires in COVID-19. Repertoires were generated with immunoSEQ multiplex PCR, while TCRdb's copy carries only in-frame clones and drops some. The sample holds some 87,000 clones, approximately 86% seen once. Source material: peripheral blood. These receptors all stem from a woman aged 70-85 years with active or convalescent COVID-19. CDR3s include the opening cysteine and the closing phenylalanine or tryptophan. The order of the fields is D gene, V gene, clone size, J gene, CDR3 protein, CDR3 DNA. A D gene is named only where the DNA matches it firmly. A row's size may be missing; if present it is once, few, many or a size class.

D gene: .; V gene: TRBV5-4; clone size: .; J gene: TRBJ2-3; CDR3 protein: CASSLWGGAAADTQYF; CDR3 DNA: TGTGCCAGCAGCTTGTGGGGCGGGGCTGCCGCAGATACGCAGTATTTT
D gene: .; V gene: TRBV29-1; clone size: .; J gene: TRBJ2-3; CDR3 protein: CSARVLTDTQYF; CDR3 DNA: TGCAGCGCCAGGGTGTTAACAGATACGCAGTATTTT
D gene: .; V gene: TRBV7-2; clone size: once; J gene: TRBJ2-7; CDR3 protein: CASSLMQGSSYEQYF; CDR3 DNA: TGTGCCAGCAGCTTAATGCAGGGTAGCTCCTACGAGCAGTACTTC
D gene: .; V gene: TRBV6-5; clone size: .; J gene: TRBJ2-7; CDR3 protein: CASSSTGTLSYEQYF; CDR3 DNA: TGTGCCAGCAGTTCCACCGGGACACTTTCTTACGAGCAGTACTTC
D gene: TRBD1; V gene: TRBV18; clone size: .; J gene: TRBJ2-1; CDR3 protein: CASSEGQGWYNEQFF; CDR3 DNA: TGTGCCAGCTCAGAAGGACAGGGCTGGTACAATGAGCAGTTCTTC
D gene: .; V gene: TRBV2; clone size: .; J gene: TRBJ1-6; CDR3 protein: CASSVESSYNSPLHF; CDR3 DNA: TGTGCCAGCAGTGTAGAGAGCTCCTATAATTCACCCCTCCACTTT
D gene: TRBD1; V gene: TRBV7-2; clone size: .; J gene: TRBJ2-2; CDR3 protein: CASSFILRGRANTGELFF; CDR3 DNA: TGTGCCAGCAGCTTTATTTTAAGGGGGCGGGCGAACACCGGGGAGCTGTTTTTT
D gene: .; V gene: TRBV5-1; clone size: .; J gene: TRBJ2-2; CDR3 protein: CASSLLVSGAGRELFF; CDR3 DNA: TGCGCCAGCAGCTTGTTAGTTAGCGGTGCCGGCCGGGAGCTGTTTTTT
D gene: TRBD1; V gene: TRBV6-1; clone size: .; J gene: TRBJ1-2; CDR3 protein: CASSEAGTGYGYTF; CDR3 DNA: TGTGCCAGCAGTGAAGCCGGGACAGGGTATGGCTACACCTTC
D gene: .; V gene: TRBV19; clone size: .; J gene: TRBJ1-5; CDR3 protein: CASSILRGGKGDQPQHF; CDR3 DNA: TGTGCCAGTAGTATCCTAAGAGGAGGGAAAGGGGATCAGCCCCAGCATTTT
D gene: .; V gene: TRBV3-1/TRBV3-2; clone size: .; J gene: TRBJ2-1; CDR3 protein: CASSLVDNEQFF; CDR3 DNA: TGTGCCAGCAGCCTTGTAGACAATGAGCAGTTCTTC
D gene: .; V gene: TRBV18; clone size: .; J gene: TRBJ2-3; CDR3 protein: CASSGSLDTQYF; CDR3 DNA: TGTGCCAGCTCAGGCTCATTAGATACGCAGTATTTT
D gene: TRBD2; V gene: TRBV5-1; clone size: .; J gene: TRBJ2-7; CDR3 protein: CASSLGGGGPAYEQYF; CDR3 DNA: TGCGCCAGCAGCTTGGGGGGCGGGGGGCCCGCCTACGAGCAGTACTTC
D gene: .; V gene: TRBV19; clone size: .; J gene: TRBJ2-1; CDR3 protein: CASSRGLISYNEQFF; CDR3 DNA: TGTGCCAGTAGTAGGGGCTTAATCTCCTACAATGAGCAGTTCTTC
D gene: TRBD1; V gene: TRBV5-8; clone size: .; J gene: TRBJ2-1; CDR3 protein: CASSAGQGFNEQFF; CDR3 DNA: TGTGCCAGCAGCGCGGGACAGGGCTTCAATGAGCAGTTCTTC
D gene: TRBD1; V gene: TRBV4-3; clone size: .; J gene: TRBJ1-2; CDR3 protein: CASSQKQGESGYTF; CDR3 DNA: TGCGCCAGCAGCCAAAAACAGGGGGAATCTGGCTACACCTTC
D gene: .; V gene: TRBV5-1; clone size: .; J gene: TRBJ2-3; CDR3 protein: CASRTGLADTQYF; CDR3 DNA: TGCGCCAGCAGAACAGGGTTGGCAGATACGCAGTATTTT
D gene: TRBD1; V gene: TRBV9; clone size: few; J gene: TRBJ1-1; CDR3 protein: CASSPGDRGEQAFF; CDR3 DNA: TGTGCCAGCAGCCCCGGGGACAGGGGAGAGCAAGCTTTCTTT
D gene: .; V gene: TRBV6-1; clone size: few; J gene: TRBJ1-1; CDR3 protein: CASSEDGRGEAFF; CDR3 DNA: TGTGCCAGCAGTGAAGATGGCAGGGGAGAAGCTTTCTTT
D gene: TRBD2; V gene: TRBV7-6; clone size: .; J gene: TRBJ2-7; CDR3 protein: CASSLYSSGEFYEQYF; CDR3 DNA: TGTGCCAGCAGCTTATACTCGAGCGGGGAGTTTTACGAGCAGTACTTC
D gene: .; V gene: TRBV5-1; clone size: .; J gene: TRBJ1-5; CDR3 protein: CASTQAAPFNQPQHF; CDR3 DNA: TGCGCCAGCACCCAGGCAGCACCCTTCAATCAGCCCCAGCATTTT
D gene: TRBD2; V gene: TRBV5-4; clone size: .; J gene: TRBJ2-1; CDR3 protein: CASNPGGGAGVNEQFF; CDR3 DNA: TGTGCCAGCAACCCGGGGGGGGGTGCCGGGGTGAATGAGCAGTTCTTC
D gene: .; V gene: TRBV5-8; clone size: .; J gene: TRBJ1-1; CDR3 protein: CASSLALTAGTVTTEAFF; CDR3 DNA: TGTGCCAGCAGCTTGGCCTTGACGGCAGGAACTGTTACAACTGAAGCTTTCTTT
D gene: TRBD1; V gene: TRBV9; clone size: .; J gene: TRBJ1-5; CDR3 protein: CASSVGQGGSNQPQHF; CDR3 DNA: TGTGCCAGCAGCGTAGGACAGGGCGGAAGCAATCAGCCCCAGCATTTT
D gene: .; V gene: TRBV9; clone size: once; J gene: TRBJ1-2; CDR3 protein: CASSRGPGVDSGYTF; CDR3 DNA: TGTGCCAGCAGCCGAGGACCAGGGGTTGATAGTGGCTACACCTTC
D gene: .; V gene: TRBV4-3; clone size: .; J gene: TRBJ2-7; CDR3 protein: CASSQDLQGREQYF; CDR3 DNA: TGCGCCAGCAGCCAAGATTTACAGGGCAGGGAGCAGTACTTC
D gene: TRBD1; V gene: TRBV18; clone size: .; J gene: TRBJ1-4; CDR3 protein: CASSRTGQEEKLFF; CDR3 DNA: TGTGCCAGCTCACGAACGGGACAGGAAGAAAAACTGTTTTTT
D gene: .; V gene: TRBV19; clone size: .; J gene: TRBJ2-7; CDR3 protein: CASSRAREAEQYF; CDR3 DNA: TGTGCCAGTAGCCGGGCCAGGGAGGCCGAGCAGTACTTC
D gene: .; V gene: TRBV4-2; clone size: .; J gene: TRBJ1-4; CDR3 protein: CASSQDLGQILTNEKLFF; CDR3 DNA: TGTGCCAGCAGCCAAGATCTTGGGCAGATACTTACGAATGAAAAACTGTTTTTT
D gene: .; V gene: TRBV19; clone size: .; J gene: TRBJ2-7; CDR3 protein: CASSIGGARYEQYF; CDR3 DNA: TGTGCCAGTAGTATCGGGGGAGCGAGGTACGAGCAGTACTTC
D gene: .; V gene: TRBV24-1; clone size: .; J gene: TRBJ2-1; CDR3 protein: CATSVGFGNEQFF; CDR3 DNA: TGTGCCACCAGTGTCGGGTTTGGCAATGAGCAGTTCTTC
D gene: .; V gene: TRBV5-1; clone size: once; J gene: TRBJ2-5; CDR3 protein: CASSLRLSDGETQYF; CDR3 DNA: TGCGCCAGCAGCTTACGGCTCAGCGATGGAGAGACCCAGTACTTC
D gene: .; V gene: TRBV28; clone size: .; J gene: TRBJ1-4; CDR3 protein: CASSRRWATNEKLFF; CDR3 DNA: TGTGCCAGCAGTCGTCGGTGGGCGACTAATGAAAAACTGTTTTTT
D gene: TRBD2; V gene: TRBV4-2; clone size: few; J gene: TRBJ2-7; CDR3 protein: CASSRGESGGAYEQYF; CDR3 DNA: TGTGCCAGCAGCCGAGGAGAAAGCGGGGGGGCTTACGAGCAGTACTTC
D gene: TRBD1; V gene: TRBV2; clone size: .; J gene: TRBJ2-3; CDR3 protein: CASTVGTGGPDTQYF; CDR3 DNA: TGTGCCAGCACGGTAGGGACAGGGGGTCCAGATACGCAGTATTTT
D gene: .; V gene: TRBV19; clone size: .; J gene: TRBJ2-3; CDR3 protein: CASSIGTNTQYF; CDR3 DNA: TGTGCCAGTAGTATAGGCACTAATACGCAGTATTTT
D gene: .; V gene: TRBV6-5; clone size: .; J gene: TRBJ2-3; CDR3 protein: CASRRGTDTQYF; CDR3 DNA: TGTGCCAGCAGGAGGGGCACAGATACGCAGTATTTT
D gene: .; V gene: TRBV7-2; clone size: .; J gene: TRBJ2-5; CDR3 protein: CASSRVGETQYF; CDR3 DNA: TGTGCCAGCAGCCGGGTGGGAGAGACCCAGTACTTC
D gene: .; V gene: TRBV19; clone size: .; J gene: TRBJ1-1; CDR3 protein: CASSMRGTEAFF; CDR3 DNA: TGTGCCAGTAGTATGAGAGGGACTGAAGCTTTCTTT
D gene: TRBD1; V gene: TRBV18; clone size: .; J gene: TRBJ1-5; CDR3 protein: CASSPFSGTGSLHF; CDR3 DNA: TGTGCCAGCTCACCATTCTCCGGGACAGGGTCCTTGCATTTT